This T cell receptor (beta chain) was captured in a study of CD8+CD57+ T cells in acquired aplastic anemia. At the level of the study: The mean DNA yield obtained from sorted CD4+ and CD8+ cells came to roughly 3.4 ug.

Genomic DNA provided the template from which TCR beta VDJ and CDR3 profiles were obtained. Each CDR3 protein gets one entry after TCRdb re-called the reads with MiXCR. The sample comprises 150,000 or so distinct CDR3 sequences, about 50% of which are singletons, and about an eighth rests with the top ten. Whoever was chosen for sequencing had shown CD8+CD57+ cell expansion by flow cytometry. The CDR3 is 16 amino acids. Germline CDR1 is SQVTM and CDR2 is ANQGSEA. V shed 5 bases, J shed 0 bases, and the junction held 7 bases outside the gene matches. The gene calls are TRBV29-1 and TRBJ1-1, with 12 bases matching TRBD1. This TCR was sampled from a human donor with aplastic anemia. Sequenced sample: sorted CD4+, CD8+, or CD8+CD57+ T cells (not recorded which) from PBMCs. The CDR3 coding sequence is TGCAGCGTTTCAGGTGGGGACAGGGGGCTGAACACTGAAGCTTTCTTT. Residues: CSVSGGDRGLNTEAFF.